This T cell receptor beta chain appears in the sequencing data of a study of regulatory T cells in long-lasting Graves disease. Findings of the study overall: Not thyroid tissue but only peripheral blood was studied.

This clonotype has just a few counts. The antigen remains undetermined. The CDR3 is 15 residues long. Germline CDR1 reads SNHLY; CDR2 reads FYNNEI. Trimming took off 5 bases at V and 0 bases at J, with 12 bases between the two ends. Library construction for TCR beta used iRepertoire HTBI primers and Arm-PCR of CDR3 regions. Original processing notes: Detected in the samples were just over 60 TRBV and 14 TRBJ segments. TCRdb processed the multiplex PCR reads anew with MiXCR; each CDR3 protein has one entry. V and J calls and clone size were set by TCRdb, not the authors. The table has about 610,000 distinct CDR3 sequences, 15% to 20% seen once. Documented time point: newly diagnosed GD, antithyroid drugs for less than 3 months. The TCR library was made from RNA extracted from PBMCs. This sample was also put to use in a study of T cells in Graves' hyperthyroidism and ophthalmopathy. Per that study: A set of HTBI primers served as the primers for a first-round RT-PCR of the TCR CDR3.

The chain joins TRBV2 to TRBJ2-3; D might be TRBD1 (6 bases). The specimen comprised peripheral blood mononuclear cells (PBMCs), sampled at new diagnosis, from a patient treated with antithyroid drugs. The TCR originated in a man aged 18-30 years with Graves disease. DNA for the CDR3: TGTGCCAGCAGTCCATGGACAGCTAGCACAGATACGCAGTATTTT. As protein: CASSPWTASTDTQYF.